This T cell receptor (beta chain) was obtained from a study of OX40 agonist ivuxolimab in advanced cancers. Looking at the study overall: The study gave patients intravenous ivuxolimab at 0.01 to 10 mg/kg every 2 weeks.

TCRdb keeps only in-frame clones here, not all; method: immunoSEQ multiplex PCR. The table shows 60,000 or so clones, with around 85% occurring only once. The TCR was taken from an adult with an advanced solid tumor such as melanoma, head and neck, liver or kidney cancer. Source: CD4+ or CD8+ T cells sorted from blood, taken in a trial of the OX40 agonist ivuxolimab.

Here the CDR3 reads CASSVGGEGYEQYF. CDR3 nucleotide sequence: TGTGCCAGCAGCGTAGGAGGGGAGGGGTACGAGCAGTACTTC. V gene TRBV9 combines with J gene TRBJ2-7, with 7 bases that match TRBD2. The germline V gene has CDR1 SGDLS and CDR2 YYNGEE. The ends lost 0 bases at V and 4 bases at J; junction bases unmatched: 4. CDR3 length: 14 amino acids.